The 2 T cell receptor beta chains below come from one sample, sequenced in a study of cytomegalovirus exposure and HLA in healthy donors. The PCR employed 60 Vbeta primers together with 13 Jbeta primers. Clones were sequenced by immunoSEQ multiplex PCR, and TCRdb holds only the in-frame ones, with some missing. The ten most abundant clones cover less than 2% of a sample with around 45,000 clones. Sequenced sample: PBMCs. These receptor sequences come from a woman in her 30s in good health and CMV-seronegative.

The chain uses TRBV6-6 and TRBJ2-1; D gene uncertain. The V end was cut by 7 bases, the J end by 8 bases, with 21 bases between. CDR3 length equals 15 residues. Germline V lookup: CDR1 MNHNY, CDR2 SVGAGI (reference sequence). CDR3 amino acids: CASNDLNSMVDEQFF. As DNA, the CDR3 is TGTGCCAGCAACGATCTTAATTCTATGGTCGATGAGCAGTTCTTC.

The chain is built from TRBV5-1 and TRBJ2-1; TRBD2 agrees at 8 bases. Germline-derived CDR1 and CDR2 are SGHRS and YFSETQ. The CDR3 runs to 15 residues. Germline trimming cut 4 bases from V and 9 bases from J; bases unmatched to any gene: 12. The CDR3 coding sequence is TGCGCCAGCAGCCGGACTAGCATCGGGGGTGGTGAGCAGTTCTTC. It is translated as CASSRTSIGGGEQFF. Supplemented by reference TRBV5-1 and TRBJ2-1, the full variable domain reads KAGVTQTPRYLIKTRGQQVTLSCSPISGHRSVSWYQQTPGQGLQFLFEYFSETQRNKGNFPGRFSGRQFSNSRSEMNVSTLELGDSALYLCASSRTSIGGGEQFFGPGTRLTVL.